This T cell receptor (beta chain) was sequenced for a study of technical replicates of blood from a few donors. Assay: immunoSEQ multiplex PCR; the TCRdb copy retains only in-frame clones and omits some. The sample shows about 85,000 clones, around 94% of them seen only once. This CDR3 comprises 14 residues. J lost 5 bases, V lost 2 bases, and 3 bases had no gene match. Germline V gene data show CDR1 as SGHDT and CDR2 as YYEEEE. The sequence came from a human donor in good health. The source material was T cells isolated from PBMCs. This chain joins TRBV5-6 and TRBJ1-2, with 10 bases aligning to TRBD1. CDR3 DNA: TGTGCCAGCAGCTTCGGACAGGGGGTATATGGCTACACCTTC. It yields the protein CASSFGQGVYGYTF.